This note documents a single TCR beta chain sequence. This entry belongs to a study of cytotoxic CD8 clonotypes in ibrutinib-treated CLL. V lost 3 bases to trimming and J lost 2 bases, with 16 bases between them. Germline V gene sequence: CDR1 SGHDT, CDR2 YYEEEE. CDR3 size: 16 residues. TCRdb's table, derived via immunoSEQ multiplex PCR, lists solely in-frame clones and lacks some. Counted here are about 89,000 clones, almost 80% occurring once; the ten biggest clones make up about 33%. The sequence was obtained from a human donor with chronic lymphocytic leukemia. The material was PBMCs, obtained after 12 months of ibrutinib treatment. The chain carries TRBV5-6 and TRBJ2-3, with D perhaps TRBD1 (6 bases). CDR3 DNA sequence: TGTGCCAGCAGCTCCCCGGACAGCCTGTTCACAGATACGCAGTATTTT. Translated: CASSSPDSLFTDTQYF.